This is a list of T cell receptor beta chains from one sample in a study of blood T cells in healthy people across ages. MiXCR, applied by TCRdb to the 5' RACE reads, yields one record per CDR3 protein. The sample lists fewer than 2 million distinct CDR3 sequences, 35% to 50% occurring once. Sequencing used blood. These receptors originate from a human donor in good health. Both conserved end residues are part of each CDR3. A D gene is named only where the DNA matches it firmly. Expanded clones get a size class; other rows say once, few or many, or leave the size out.

D,J,V,size,length,DNA,CDR3
.,TRBJ1-2,TRBV13,.,12,TGTGCCAGCAGCTTAACCTTGGCTGGCTACACCTTC,CASSLTLAGYTF
.,TRBJ2-7,TRBV20-1,.,14,TGCAGTGCTAGAGCAAGGGGCCCCTTCTACGAGCAGTACTTC,CSARARGPFYEQYF
.,TRBJ1-1,TRBV4-3,many,13,TGTGCCAGCAGTGGGACGGAGAACACTGAAGCTTTCTTT,CASSGTENTEAFF
TRBD1,TRBJ2-5,TRBV29-1,few,15,TGCAGCGTAGCCGAGACAGGGAATGATCAGGAGACCCAGTACTTC,CSVAETGNDQETQYF
.,TRBJ1-5,TRBV14,.,14,TGTGCCAGCAGCCAATGGGGGAGCAATCAGCCCCAGCATTTT,CASSQWGSNQPQHF
.,TRBJ2-5,TRBV3-1,.,15,TGTGCCAGCAGCCGGGGACGGAGTGATGCGGAGACCCAGTACTTC,CASSRGRSDAETQYF
TRBD2,TRBJ2-3,TRBV20-1,.,15,TGCAGTGCTAAAGACGGCGGGGGGGCCGTGAATACGCAGTATTTT,CSAKDGGGAVNTQYF
.,TRBJ2-3,TRBV28,.,13,TGTGCCAGCAGCCGCTTTAGCACAGATACGCAGTATTTT,CASSRFSTDTQYF
.,TRBJ2-5,TRBV29-1,few,13,TGCAGCGTTGAAGATTGGGGGCAAGAGACCCAGTACTTC,CSVEDWGQETQYF
TRBD2,TRBJ2-3,TRBV20-1,.,15,TGCAGTGCGAAACCCGGACTAGCGAACGCAGATACGCAGTATTTT,CSAKPGLANADTQYF
.,TRBJ1-1,TRBV4-3,.,14,TGCGCCAGCAGCCAGCGCCAAGGCGGCACTGAAGCTTTCTTT,CASSQRQGGTEAFF
.,TRBJ2-1,TRBV7-3,.,15,TGTGCCAGCAGCTTTGTGGGGTCTACCTACAATGAGCAGTTCTTC,CASSFVGSTYNEQFF
.,TRBJ1-2,TRBV5-1,few,14,TGCGCCAGCAGTCAGGCGGCGACGAACTATGGCTACACCTTC,CASSQAATNYGYTF
TRBD2,TRBJ2-7,TRBV20-1,.,17,TGCAGTGCTACCACCTGGGCAACTAGCGGGGGGTCCTACGAGCAGTACTTC,CSATTWATSGGSYEQYF
TRBD1,TRBJ2-3,TRBV6-6,.,14,TGTGCCAGCAGAGTGGACAGGCTCACAGATACGCAGTATTTT,CASRVDRLTDTQYF
.,TRBJ2-5,TRBV7-3,few,13,TGTGCCAGCAGCTTCGGAATGGGGGAGACCCAGTACTTC,CASSFGMGETQYF
TRBD1,TRBJ1-2,TRBV29-1,many,13,TGCAGCGCCGAGCAGGGGGCACTTCGTGGCTACACCTTC,CSAEQGALRGYTF
.,TRBJ1-1,TRBV19,.,13,TGTGCCAGTGGCAAGGGGATTGGGACTGAAGCTTTCTTT,CASGKGIGTEAFF
.,TRBJ1-1,TRBV7-9,.,15,TGTGCCAGCAGCTTAGGTCGGCAGACCGGAGGGGAAGCTTTCTTT,CASSLGRQTGGEAFF
TRBD2,TRBJ2-4,TRBV29-1,few,14,TGCAGCGTGATGCGGGGGGATGGCAAAAACATTCAGTACTTC,CSVMRGDGKNIQYF